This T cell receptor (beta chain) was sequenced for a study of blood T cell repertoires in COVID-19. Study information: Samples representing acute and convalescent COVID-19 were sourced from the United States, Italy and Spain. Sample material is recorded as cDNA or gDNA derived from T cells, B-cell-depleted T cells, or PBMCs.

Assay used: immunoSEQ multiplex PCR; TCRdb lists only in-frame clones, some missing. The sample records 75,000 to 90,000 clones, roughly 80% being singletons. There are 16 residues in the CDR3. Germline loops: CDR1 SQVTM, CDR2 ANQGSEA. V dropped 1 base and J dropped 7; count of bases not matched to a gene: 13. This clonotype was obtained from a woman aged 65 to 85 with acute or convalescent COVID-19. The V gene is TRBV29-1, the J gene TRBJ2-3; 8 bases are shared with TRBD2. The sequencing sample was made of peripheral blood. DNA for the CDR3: TGCAGCGTTGAAGGGGTGTCAGCGGGGGTACTAAATACGCAGTATTTT. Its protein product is CSVEGVSAGVLNTQYF.